The 15 T cell receptor beta chains below were found in one sample sequenced in a study of identifying expanded T cells in peripheral blood. Profiled with immunoSEQ multiplex PCR; TCRdb holds only in-frame clones, not every one. Among 75,000 to 100,000 clones listed, roughly 90% were seen once. Material: blood. The receptors derive from a person aged 18 to 75 in good health.

This CDR3 reads CASSKRIGDDSPLHF. CDR3 in DNA: TGTGCCAGCAGCAAACGGATCGGAGATGATTCACCCCTCCACTTT. This chain joins TRBV9 and TRBJ1-6, with D uncertain. CDR1 and CDR2 (germline): SGDLS, YYNGEE. This CDR3 comprises 15 residues. The V end lost 4 bases, the J end lost 8 bases, and 16 bases lay between the germline ends.

The chain recombines TRBV5-3 with TRBJ2-7; D is perhaps TRBD1 (6 bases). TRBV5-3 is an ORF; its function is uncertain. The CDR3 has 14 amino acids. Trimming shortened V by 4 bases and J by 3 bases, and 14 bases separated the two germline ends. The CDR3 loop is CARSSRDNYYEQYF. DNA of the CDR3: TGTGCCAGAAGCAGCCGGGACAATTACTACGAGCAGTACTTC.

V is TRBV5-6 and J is TRBJ1-6; D gene unclear. The length of the CDR3 is 13 residues. Germline-derived CDR1 and CDR2 are SGHDT and YYEEEE. With 3 bases removed from V and 6 bases from J, the gap between germline ends came to 7 bases. The CDR3 region has the DNA TGTGCCAGCAGCTCGCCCACTAATTCACCCCTCCACTTT. Protein: CASSSPTNSPLHF. The variable domain in full, with the rest retrieved from reference TRBV5-6 and TRBJ1-6, is DAGVTQSPTHLIKTRGQQVTLRCSPKSGHDTVSWYQQALGQGPQFIFQYYEEEERQRGNFPDRFSGHQFPNYSSELNVNALLLGDSALYLCASSSPTNSPLHFGNGTRLTVT.

The chain combines TRBV7-6 with TRBJ2-2; no clear D. V lost 0 bases to trimming and J lost 2 bases, with 13 bases between them. CDR1 SGHVS and CDR2 FNYEAQ come from the germline V gene. The CDR3 extends over 17 amino acids. The CDR3 bases are TGTGCCAGCAGCTTAGCCCACATACGAAGTAACACCGGGGAGCTGTTTTTT. As protein: CASSLAHIRSNTGELFF.

This clone was observed a single time. This sequence joins TRBV7-3 and TRBJ1-1; D gene ambiguous. V lost 2 bases and J 5 bases, leaving 15 bases between the germline ends. Germline CDR1 and CDR2: SGHTA and FQGTGA. CDR3 length: 15 amino acids. For the CDR3, the DNA is TGTGCCAGCAGCTTAGACCCGGCACCGGGGACTGAAGCTTTCTTT. Protein sequence: CASSLDPAPGTEAFF.

This clone was recorded once. V gene TRBV7-6 combines with J gene TRBJ2-1, with a weak D call TRBD2 (6 bases). The V gene's germline CDR1 is SGHVS and CDR2 FNYEAQ. The CDR3 loop spans 16 amino acids. The ends were cut back, 0 bases at V and 8 bases at J, with 17 bases in the middle. As DNA, the CDR3 is TGTGCCAGCAGCTTAGCCCGGGGGTCCCCTCTCGATGAGCAGTTCTTC. This gives the protein CASSLARGSPLDEQFF.

This clone has a single count. The chain couples TRBV19 to TRBJ1-2; TRBD1 might be the D (5 bases). V was pared by 7 bases and J by 6 bases, with 18 bases between. CDR3 size: 14 residues. CDR1 LNHDA and CDR2 SQIVND come from the germline V gene (reference sequence). The DNA for the CDR3 is TGTGCCAGTAAGGTTTCTGCAGGGCACGATGGCTACACCTTC. This codes for CASKVSAGHDGYTF.

V and J are TRBV7-9 and TRBJ1-2; D not certain. This CDR3 is built from 17 residues. The germline gives CDR1 SEHNR, CDR2 FQNEAQ (reference sequence). Trimming cost V 5 bases and J 0 bases, with 19 bases left between them. CDR3 region: CASSPFKGGIANYGYTF. In DNA, the CDR3 is TGTGCCAGCAGCCCCTTTAAGGGAGGGATCGCTAACTATGGCTACACCTTC. The full variable domain, with the rest looked up from reference TRBV7-9 and TRBJ1-2, is DTGVSQNPRHKITKRGQNVTFRCDPISEHNRLYWYRQTLGQGPEFLTYFQNEAQLEKSRLLSDRFSAERPKGSFSTLEIQRTEQGDSAMYLCASSPFKGGIANYGYTFGSGTRLTVV.

CDR3 nucleotide sequence: TGCAGCGTTGGGGGGACCGGAAACACCATATATTTT. This codes for CSVGGTGNTIYF. V gene TRBV29-1 combines with J gene TRBJ1-3; D is perhaps TRBD1 (5 bases). V was cut by 4 bases and J by 4 bases, with 8 bases left in between. CDR1 and CDR2 (germline): SQVTM, ANQGSEA. The CDR3 has 12 amino acids.

This clone showed up just once. This sequence joins TRBV7-2 and TRBJ2-3, with D possibly called TRBD1 or TRBD2 (7 bases each). Trimming left V 5 bases short and J 5 bases short, with 20 bases between. Germline V gene data show CDR1 as SGHTA and CDR2 as FQGNSA. This CDR3 comprises 16 residues. The CDR3, as DNA: TGTGCCAGCAGCCGAAGCAGGGGGAGCGGGGAAGATACGCAGTATTTT. Protein sequence: CASSRSRGSGEDTQYF.

The chain recombines TRBV27 with TRBJ2-7, with D unclear. Germline assignment: CDR1 MNHEY and CDR2 SMNVEV (reference sequence). This CDR3 region has 14 residues. V was trimmed by 3 bases and J by 3 bases, leaving 12 bases between them. In nucleotides, the CDR3 is TGTGCCAGCAGTTTCTCTCCTAGAAACTACGAGCAGTACTTC. This sequence encodes CASSFSPRNYEQYF.

The chain recombines TRBV4-3 with TRBJ1-1; unclear D gene. The CDR3 spans 13 residues. Deletions cut 4 bases from V and 6 bases from J, with 12 bases between. Per germline, CDR1 LGHNA and CDR2 YSLEER. Here the CDR3 DNA reads TGCGCCAGCAGCCCTTTCGTAGCATCTGAAGCTTTCTTT. It encodes CASSPFVASEAFF.

The chain links TRBV6-5 to TRBJ2-1; 14 bases map to TRBD2. CDR1 and CDR2 from the germline V gene are MNHEY and SVGAGI. This CDR3 has 14 residues. With 5 bases clipped from V and 9 bases from J, the junction kept 3 bases outside the gene matches. The CDR3 region is CASSVTSGGGEQFF. CDR3 sequence (DNA): TGTGCCAGCAGTGTGACTAGCGGGGGGGGTGAGCAGTTCTTC.

J is TRBJ2-2 and V is TRBV6-4, with 9 bases matching TRBD1. The V gene end was trimmed by 9 bases and the J gene end by 2 bases; junction bases not matched to a gene: 13. Germline loops: CDR1 MRHNA, CDR2 SNTAGT. There are 17 residues in the CDR3. The CDR3 nucleotides are TGTGCCAGTACAATCCGACAGGGGGGATTTAACACCGGGGAGCTGTTTTTT. Encoded protein: CASTIRQGGFNTGELFF.

This clone has just one count. This chain links TRBV19 with TRBJ1-4; no reliable D call. Between the trimmed V and J ends, which lost 4 bases and 8 bases, there was a span of 11 bases. The CDR3 loop spans 13 amino acids. The germline CDR1 and CDR2 sequences are LNHDA and SQIVND (reference sequence). CDR3 protein: CASSTQFAEKLFF. The CDR3 region has the DNA TGTGCCAGTAGTACACAGTTCGCCGAAAAACTGTTTTTT.